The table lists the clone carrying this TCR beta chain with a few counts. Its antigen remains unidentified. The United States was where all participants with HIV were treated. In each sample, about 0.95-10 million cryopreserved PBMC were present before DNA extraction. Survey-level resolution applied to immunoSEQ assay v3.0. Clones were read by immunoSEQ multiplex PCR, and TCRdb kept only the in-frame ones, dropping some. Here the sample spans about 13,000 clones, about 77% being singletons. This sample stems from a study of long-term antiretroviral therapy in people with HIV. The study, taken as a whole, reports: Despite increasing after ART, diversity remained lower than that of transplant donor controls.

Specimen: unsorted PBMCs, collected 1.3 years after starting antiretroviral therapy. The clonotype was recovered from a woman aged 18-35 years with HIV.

The CDR3 region is CASSLDGHRYGYTF. The CDR3 nucleotides are TGTGCCAGCAGCCTGGACGGGCACCGCTATGGCTACACCTTC. The V call is TRBV7-9, the J call TRBJ1-2, with D unclear. The CDR3 is made up of 14 amino acids. V shed 5 bases and J shed 4 bases, with 14 bases lying between them. Looked up from germline, CDR1 is SEHNR and CDR2 is FQNEAQ (reference sequence).